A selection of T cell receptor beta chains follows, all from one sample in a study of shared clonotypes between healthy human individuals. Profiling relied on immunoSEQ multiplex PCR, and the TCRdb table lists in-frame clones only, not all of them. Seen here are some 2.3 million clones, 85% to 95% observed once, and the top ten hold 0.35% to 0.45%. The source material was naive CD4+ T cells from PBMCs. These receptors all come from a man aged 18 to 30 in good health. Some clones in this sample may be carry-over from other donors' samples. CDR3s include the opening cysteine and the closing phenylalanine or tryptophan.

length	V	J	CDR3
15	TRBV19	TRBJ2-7	CASSQEGQGRYEQYF
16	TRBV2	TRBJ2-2	CASRERTGGWTGELFF
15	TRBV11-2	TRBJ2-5	CASSFGLAGGETQYF
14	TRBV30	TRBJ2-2	CAWTWGLNTGELFF
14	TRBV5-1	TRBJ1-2	CASTSGEGNRGYTF
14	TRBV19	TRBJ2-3	CASKFDGLADTQYF
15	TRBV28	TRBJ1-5	CASSPGDRSYQPQHF
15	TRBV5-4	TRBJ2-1	CASSLGLADYNEQFF
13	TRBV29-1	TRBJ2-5	CSVGLVLRETQYF
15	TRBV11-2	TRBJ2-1	CASSFFLAARNEQFF
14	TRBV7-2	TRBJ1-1	CASSLVGSADLGIF
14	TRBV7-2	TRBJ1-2	CASSTLGGGNGYTF
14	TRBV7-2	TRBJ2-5	CASSSNRDFKTQYF
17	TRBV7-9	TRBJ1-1	CASSLALGRRAHTEAFF
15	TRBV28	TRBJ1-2	CASSSPGQGARGYTF
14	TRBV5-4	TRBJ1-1	CASSTYKDATEAFF
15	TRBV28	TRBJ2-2	CASSSGTRGTGELFF
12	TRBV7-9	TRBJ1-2	CANAQGDYGYTF
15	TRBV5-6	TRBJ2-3	CASSLAGLPTDTQYF
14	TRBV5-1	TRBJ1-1	CASTRGDMNTEAFF
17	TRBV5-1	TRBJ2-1	CASSFGLAGTLYNEQFF
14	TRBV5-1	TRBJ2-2	CASSLGTGSGELFF
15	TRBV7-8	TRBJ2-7	CASRVTRTGRVEQYF
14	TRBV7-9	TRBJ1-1	CASSVTGVGTEAFF
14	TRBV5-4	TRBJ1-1	CASSLVVGGTEAFF
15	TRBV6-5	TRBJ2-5	CASSYEVNSQETQYF
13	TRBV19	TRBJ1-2	CASSMGQAYGYTF
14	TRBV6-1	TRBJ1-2	CASRPEEGSYGYTF
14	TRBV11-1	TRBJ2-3	CASSLGPTGDTQYF
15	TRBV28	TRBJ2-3	CASSLPGTATYTQYF
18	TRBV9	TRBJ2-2	CASSVARLAGVNTGELFF
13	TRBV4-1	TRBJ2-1	CASSQDINNEQFF
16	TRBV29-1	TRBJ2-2	CSAGLAGVQGTGELFF
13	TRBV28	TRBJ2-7	CASGTGGWYEQYF
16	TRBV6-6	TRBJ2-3	CASRDTGNRIDDAQYF
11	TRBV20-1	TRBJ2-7	CSAWDSHEQYF
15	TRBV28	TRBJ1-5	CASRRDRVAGQPQHF
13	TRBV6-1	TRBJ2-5	CASRTSSQETQYF
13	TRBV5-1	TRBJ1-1	CASRIGWATEAFF
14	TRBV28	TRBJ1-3	CASSFKGSGNTIYF
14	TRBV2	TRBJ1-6	CASSSDRGNSPLHF
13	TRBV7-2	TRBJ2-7	CASSPSRFYEQYF
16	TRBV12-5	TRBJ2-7	CASGLPNRDTTYEQYF
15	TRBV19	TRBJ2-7	CASSLVYGPDYEQYF
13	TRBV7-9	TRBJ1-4	CASSSDRGEKLFF
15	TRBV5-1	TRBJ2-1	CASSGRQGTVDEQFF
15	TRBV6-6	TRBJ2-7	CASSRDPFTAYEQYF
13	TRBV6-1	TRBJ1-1	CASNRASNTEAFF
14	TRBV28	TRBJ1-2	CASSFPLVDYGYTF
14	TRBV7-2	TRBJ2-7	CASSPWAQNYEQYF
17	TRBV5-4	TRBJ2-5	CASSRGLGQGLQETQYF
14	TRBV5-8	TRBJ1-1	CASSYRGENTEAFF